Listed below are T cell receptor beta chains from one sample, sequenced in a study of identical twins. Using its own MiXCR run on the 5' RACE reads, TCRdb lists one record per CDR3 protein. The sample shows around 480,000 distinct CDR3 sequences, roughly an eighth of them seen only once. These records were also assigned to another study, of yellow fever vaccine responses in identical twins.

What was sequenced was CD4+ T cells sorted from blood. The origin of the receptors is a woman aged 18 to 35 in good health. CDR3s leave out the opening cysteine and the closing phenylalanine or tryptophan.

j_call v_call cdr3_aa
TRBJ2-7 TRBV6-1 ASSRSGTNSYEQY
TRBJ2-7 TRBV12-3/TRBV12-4 ASTTGRYEQY
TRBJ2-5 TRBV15 ATSRDPQQETQY
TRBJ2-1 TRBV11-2 ASSYRAGGAWYNEQF
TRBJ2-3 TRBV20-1 SATQVTDTQY
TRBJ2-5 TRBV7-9 ASAGTGGETQY
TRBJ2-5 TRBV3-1 ASSQDGLAQETQY
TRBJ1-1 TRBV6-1 ASTDRRAEAF
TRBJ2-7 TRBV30 AWRRGPYEQY
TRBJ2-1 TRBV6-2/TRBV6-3 ASSYVRGNEQF
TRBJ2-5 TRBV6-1 ASRGLAGGQETQY
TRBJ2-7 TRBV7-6 ASSSRVGTNYEQY
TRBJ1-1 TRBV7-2 ASSLLGGTGNTEAF
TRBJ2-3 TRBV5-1 ASSWGTSTDTQY
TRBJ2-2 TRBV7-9 ASSSDRANTGELF
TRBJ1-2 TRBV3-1 ASSPGRGANYGYT
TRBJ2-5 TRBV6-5 ASNMVGETQY
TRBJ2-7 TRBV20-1 SARDPGTTIEQY
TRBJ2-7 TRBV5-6 ASSLAPGPTSLY
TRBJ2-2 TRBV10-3 AISAREREGTGELF
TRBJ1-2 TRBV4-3 ASSQATTGAGYGYT
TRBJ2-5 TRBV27 ASSSAGKVETQY
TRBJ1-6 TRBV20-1 SAALTGLGVNSPLH
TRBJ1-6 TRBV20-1 SARDGWTGGEAPLH
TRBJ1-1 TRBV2 ASSEALGNTEAF
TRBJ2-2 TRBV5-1 ASSLVVRGKTGELF
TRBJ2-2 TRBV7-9 ASSPVTGRAHTGELF
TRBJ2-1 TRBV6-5 ASSGIGEQF
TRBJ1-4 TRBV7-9 ASSRDRASEKLF
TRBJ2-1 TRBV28 ASSPGTVTYNEQF
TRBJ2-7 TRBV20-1 SARDPGQASSYEQY
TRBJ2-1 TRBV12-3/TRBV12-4 ASSPGTSGFNEQF
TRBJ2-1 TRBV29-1 SVPRTAEQF
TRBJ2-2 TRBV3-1 ATSQDLGLGDTGELF
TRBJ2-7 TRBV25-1 ASTSQGFEQY
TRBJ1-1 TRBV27 ASSGDRFVAEAF
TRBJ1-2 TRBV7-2 ASSLLQTTNYGYT
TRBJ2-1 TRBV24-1 ATSDGSGKQF
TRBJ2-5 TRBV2 ASGRGLVLETQY
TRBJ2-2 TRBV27 ASSPHIQGAGELF